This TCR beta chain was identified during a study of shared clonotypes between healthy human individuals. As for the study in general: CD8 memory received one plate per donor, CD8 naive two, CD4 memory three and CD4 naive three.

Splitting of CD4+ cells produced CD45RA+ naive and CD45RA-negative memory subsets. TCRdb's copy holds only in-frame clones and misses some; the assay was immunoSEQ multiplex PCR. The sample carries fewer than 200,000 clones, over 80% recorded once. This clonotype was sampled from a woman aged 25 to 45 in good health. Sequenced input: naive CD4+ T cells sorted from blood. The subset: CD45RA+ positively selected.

The CDR3 sequence: CASSTSFLNEQFF. Here the CDR3 DNA reads TGTGCCAGCAGCACATCTTTTTTGAATGAGCAGTTCTTC. This chain connects TRBV7-9 to TRBJ2-1; D is uncertain. Germline-derived CDR1 and CDR2 are SEHNR and FQNEAQ (reference sequence). The CDR3 totals 13 residues. V lost 5 bases and J 7 bases, leaving 12 bases between the germline ends.